One sample yielded the 31 T cell receptor beta chains listed below, sequenced in a study of beta chain features in type 1 diabetes. General study results and limits: Researchers report that Type 1 diabetes patients had moderately but significantly shorter TCRB CDR3s across all four CD4+ subsets.

Their antigens remain unidentified. Reverse transcription of all isolated RNA meant that expressed TCRB transcripts were sequenced. Generated by immunoSEQ multiplex PCR, the TCRdb table keeps only in-frame clones and is missing some. There are nearly 350,000 clones in the sample; around 9.3% occur only once, and around 1% lies in the top ten. The sample consisted of central memory CD4+ T cells from blood. Receptors were obtained from a man younger than 40 with type 1 diabetes.

This clone was found a few times. This chain joins TRBV7-8 and TRBJ1-4; TRBD1 is a possible D gene (5 bases). Between the trimmed V and J ends, which lost 5 bases and 6 bases, there was a span of 16 bases. This CDR3 is built from 15 residues. Germline assignment: CDR1 SGHVS and CDR2 FQNEAQ. The CDR3 spells CASSPPEGRDEKLFF. CDR3 DNA sequence: TGTGCCAGCAGCCCCCCCGAGGGGCGAGATGAAAAACTGTTTTTT.

The chain couples TRBV21-1 to TRBJ1-1; TRBD1 is the table's D call and was not checked against the DNA. TRBV21-1 is shown as a pseudogene. This CDR3 spans 16 amino acids. CDR3 sequence: CASSKEDRGEGTEAFF. CDR3 nucleotide sequence: TGTGCCAGCAGCAAAGAAGACAGGGGCGAAGGGACTGAAGCTTTCTTT.

This clone was seen more than once but under ten times. A much larger clone differs from this one at a single base, so this may be a read error. The chain joins TRBV7-2 to TRBJ1-5; D is perhaps TRBD1 (6 bases). This CDR3 is built from 14 residues. Germline-derived CDR1 and CDR2 are SGHTA and FQGNSA. V was shortened by 3 bases and J by 2 bases, with 8 bases between the two germline ends. The CDR3 loop reads CASSFRTGNQPQHF. The CDR3 nucleotides are TGTGCCAGCAGCTTCAGGACAGGCAATCAGCCCCAGCATTTT.

In nucleotides, the CDR3 is TGTGCCAGCAGTGACTCCAGGGGGCTCGGCTATGGCTACACCTTC. It encodes CASSDSRGLGYGYTF. The genes are TRBV25-1 and TRBJ1-2; 8 bases are shared with TRBD1. J gave up 4 bases and V 3 bases, and 7 bases lay outside the gene matches. The CDR3 contains 15 residues. In germline, CDR1 is MGHDK, CDR2 SYGVNS.

The chain employs TRBV27 and TRBJ2-5; possible D gene TRBD1, 5 bases. The J call is uncertain, as TRBJ2-7 better fits the DNA end. The CDR3 consists of 15 residues. Germline V gene data show CDR1 as MNHEY and CDR2 as SMNVEV (reference sequence). The CDR3 DNA is TGTGCCAGCAGTTCACAGGATGTCAATTCCTACGAGCAGTACTTC. Its translation: CASSSQDVNSYEQYF.

This clone was observed a few times. The chain has TRBV4-2 and TRBJ1-1; D is unclear. Germline V CDR1 and CDR2: LGHNA, YNFKEQ. Trimming stripped 0 bases from V and 1 base from J, with 6 bases between. The CDR3 spans 14 residues. The CDR3 is CASSQESPNTEAFF. In DNA, the CDR3 is TGTGCCAGCAGCCAAGAAAGCCCGAACACTGAAGCTTTCTTT.

This clone was counted at least ten times. This chain uses TRBV2 with TRBJ1-5, with D perhaps TRBD1 (5 bases). CDR3 size: 15 residues. The ends were cut back, 0 bases at V and 6 bases at J, with 12 bases in the middle. The germline V gene encodes CDR1 SNHLY and CDR2 FYNNEI. This CDR3 is CASSEAAGLVQPQHF. The CDR3 DNA follows: TGTGCCAGCAGTGAAGCGGCAGGGTTGGTTCAGCCCCAGCATTTT.

The gene calls are TRBV25-1 and TRBJ1-1; 9 bases align to TRBD1. The CDR3 runs to 14 residues. The ends lost 6 bases at V and 1 base at J; junction bases unmatched: 3. In germline, CDR1 is MGHDK, CDR2 SYGVNS. The CDR3 bases are TGTGCCAGCAGGACGGGACAGGGGAACACTGAAGCTTTCTTT. Protein sequence: CASRTGQGNTEAFF.

This clone has more than one count but fewer than ten. The genes are TRBV6-6 and TRBJ1-1; tentative D call: TRBD1 (5 bases). The germline CDR1 and CDR2 sequences are MNHNY and SVGAGI (reference sequence). The CDR3 length is 13 residues. The V and J ends lost 2 bases and 8 bases respectively, with 12 bases between them. CDR3 loop: CASSYMVTEEAFF. CDR3 nucleotide sequence: TGTGCCAGCAGTTACATGGTGACAGAAGAAGCTTTCTTT.

This clone was detected only a few times. The rearrangement uses TRBV5-1 and TRBJ2-6; 9 bases agree with TRBD1. Germline loops: CDR1 SGHRS, CDR2 YFSETQ. The CDR3 is made up of 17 amino acids. V shed 3 bases, J shed 1 base, and the junction held 5 bases outside the gene matches. The CDR3 nucleotides are TGCGCCAGCAGCTGGGGACAGGGAGCGTCTGGGGCCAACGTCCTGACTTTC. Its translation: CASSWGQGASGANVLTF.

This clone came up a few times. The rearrangement links TRBV11-3 to TRBJ2-2; 10 bases match TRBD1. Per germline, CDR1 SGHNT and CDR2 YENEEA. The length of the CDR3 is 16 residues. The V and J ends lost 4 bases and 7 bases, in that order; junction bases with no gene match: 9. In nucleotides, the CDR3 is TGTGCCAGCAGCTCCGCCGGGACAGGGGCCGGCGGGGAGCTGTTTTTT. It is translated as CASSSAGTGAGGELFF.

V gene TRBV4-1 combines with J gene TRBJ1-2; no firm D call. CDR1 MGHRA and CDR2 YSYEKL come from the germline V gene. V gave up 0 bases and J gave up 5 bases, with 16 bases separating them. This CDR3 has 16 amino acids. The chain's CDR3 is CASSQESSQFVYGYTF. The CDR3 coding sequence is TGCGCCAGCAGCCAAGAATCGTCGCAATTCGTGTATGGCTACACCTTC.

There are a few counts of this clone. The chain combines TRBV7-9 with TRBJ1-2; weak D call: TRBD1 (5 bases). CDR3 length: 15 amino acids. The germline V gene encodes CDR1 SEHNR and CDR2 FQNEAQ (reference sequence). V gave up 1 base and J gave up 3 bases, with 12 bases separating them. DNA for the CDR3: TGTGCCAGCAGCTTAGTTTCAGGGATCGACTATGGCTACACCTTC. It yields the protein CASSLVSGIDYGYTF.

The gene calls are TRBV6-5 and TRBJ1-5, with D hard to call. Between the trimmed V and J ends, which lost 2 bases and 4 bases, there was a span of 6 bases. Per the germline V gene, CDR1 is MNHEY and CDR2 is SVGAGI. The CDR3 sequence is 13 residues long. Here the CDR3 DNA reads TGTGCCAGCAGTTACAGGAGAAATCAGCCCCAGCATTTT. Its protein product is CASSYRRNQPQHF.

The V gene is TRBV5-6, the J gene TRBJ1-5; D is unclear. Looked up from germline, CDR1 is SGHDT and CDR2 is YYEEEE. This CDR3 has 15 amino acids. The ends were cut back, 4 bases at V and 0 bases at J, with 11 bases in the middle. This CDR3 reads CASSLLSDSNQPQHF. CDR3 coding DNA: TGTGCCAGCAGCCTTCTCAGCGATAGCAATCAGCCCCAGCATTTT.

This clone appeared a few times. The chain employs TRBV29-1 and TRBJ2-3; D is unresolved. The CDR3 length is 14 residues. The germline V gene has CDR1 SQVTM and CDR2 ANQGSEA. V was clipped by 4 bases and J by 4 bases, with 15 bases between them. CDR3 nucleotides: TGCAGCGTTGGGGCCCCTGTGGAACCAGATACGCAGTATTTT. This codes for CSVGAPVEPDTQYF.

In this sample, this clone turned up a few times. The CDR3 DNA reads TGTGCCAGCTCACCAATCGGACAGGGGAACACTGAAGCTTTCTTT. Residues: CASSPIGQGNTEAFF. The rearrangement links TRBV18 to TRBJ1-1, with 8 bases identical to TRBD1. The V segment lost 2 bases and the J segment 1 base; nucleotides outside the gene matches: 3. Germline V gene data show CDR1 as KGHSH and CDR2 as LQKENI. The CDR3 is 15 residues long.

The V gene is TRBV25-1, the J gene TRBJ1-3; tentatively, D is TRBD1 (5 bases). Between the trimmed V and J ends, which lost 3 bases and 1 base, there was a span of 13 bases. CDR3 length: 16 residues. Germline CDR1 and CDR2: MGHDK and SYGVNS. CDR3 sequence (DNA): TGTGCCAGCAGTGAGGGAGGGGTCTGGTCTGGAAACACCATATATTTT. It encodes CASSEGGVWSGNTIYF.

This clone came up a few times. The CDR3 sequence is CASSPRGTSNTGELFF. The CDR3 DNA is TGTGCCAGCTCACCACGGGGCACCTCGAACACCGGGGAGCTGTTTTTT. The V gene is TRBV18, the J gene TRBJ2-2; TRBD1 might be the D (5 bases). Germline V gene lookup returns CDR1 KGHSH and CDR2 LQKENI. The CDR3 spans 16 residues. V was trimmed by 1 base and J by 0 bases, leaving 9 bases between them.

V gene TRBV9 combines with J gene TRBJ1-6; no clear D gene. Germline assignment: CDR1 SGDLS and CDR2 YYNGEE. Trimming removed 2 bases from V and 9 bases from J, with 18 bases in between. This CDR3 spans 16 amino acids. CDR3 residues: CASSVGVAAVGSPLHF. For the CDR3, the DNA is TGTGCCAGCAGCGTCGGGGTGGCAGCAGTAGGTTCACCCCTCCACTTT.

This clone was seen a handful of times. The CDR3 loop is CAWSRGRGDTQYF. The CDR3 region has the DNA TGTGCCTGGAGTCGGGGGCGAGGGGATACGCAGTATTTT. V usage is TRBV30 and J usage is TRBJ2-3; TRBD1 or TRBD2 may be the D gene (6 bases each). The CDR3 extends over 13 amino acids. Trimming cost V 2 bases and J 6 bases, with 12 bases left between them. The germline CDR1 and CDR2 sequences are GTSNPN and SVGIG (reference sequence).

The chain joins TRBV18 to TRBJ1-4; D gene ambiguous. The V gene's germline CDR1 is KGHSH and CDR2 LQKENI. This CDR3 has 15 residues. V lost 3 bases and J lost 5, with 13 bases in between. For the CDR3, the DNA is TGTGCCAGCTCACCTTTGGTCGCGGGAAATGAAAAACTGTTTTTT. It is translated as CASSPLVAGNEKLFF.

The chain joins TRBV7-2 to TRBJ1-2; D not resolved. Germline V gene lookup returns CDR1 SGHTA and CDR2 FQGNSA. This CDR3 spans 14 amino acids. V lost 2 bases and J 7 bases, leaving 14 bases between the germline ends. CDR3 in amino acids: CASSLNPGMSGYTF. CDR3 in DNA: TGTGCCAGCAGCTTAAATCCGGGAATGTCTGGCTACACCTTC.

The chain uses TRBV5-1 and TRBJ2-6; D call uncertain. From germline, CDR1 is SGHRS and CDR2 YFSETQ. This CDR3 has 15 amino acids. The V and J ends lost 4 bases and 4 bases respectively, with 12 bases between them. The DNA for the CDR3 is TGCGCCAGCAGCGACGACCCTGCCGGGGCCAACGTCCTGACTTTC. Its translation: CASSDDPAGANVLTF.

The CDR3 DNA reads TGTGCCAGCAGCGTAGTTGGCAGCCAAGAGACCCAGTACTTC. Residues: CASSVVGSQETQYF. V is TRBV9 and J is TRBJ2-5; D ambiguous. V was pared by 0 bases and J by 1 base, with 7 bases between. Germline V CDR1 and CDR2: SGDLS, YYNGEE. The CDR3 is made up of 14 amino acids. The full variable domain, in which reference TRBV9 and TRBJ2-5 provide the parts outside the CDR3, is DSGVTQTPKHLITATGQRVTLRCSPRSGDLSVYWYQQSLDQGLQFLIQYYNGEERAKGNILERFSAQQFPDLHSELNLSSLELGDSALYFCASSVVGSQETQYFGPGTRLLVL.

This clone was detected a few times. The chain employs TRBV10-2 and TRBJ1-1; unclear D gene. V was shortened by 4 bases and J by 1 base, with 1 base between the two germline ends. CDR1 WSHSY and CDR2 SAAADI come from the germline V gene. The CDR3 runs to 11 residues. The CDR3 reads CASSANTEAFF. The CDR3 coding sequence is TGCGCCAGCAGTGCGAACACTGAAGCTTTCTTT.

The chain is built from TRBV4-1 and TRBJ2-3, with D possibly matching TRBD2 (7 bases). This CDR3 has 16 amino acids. CDR1 is MGHRA and CDR2 is YSYEKL in the germline V gene. Between the trimmed V and J ends, which lost 0 bases and 6 bases, there was a span of 16 bases. The CDR3 DNA sequence: TGCGCCAGCAGCCAAGATGTACGGGGGGCATATGATACGCAGTATTTT. As protein: CASSQDVRGAYDTQYF.

With respect to this clone: Other DNA sequences in this sample translate to the same CDR3. The chain carries TRBV7-9 and TRBJ1-1, with D possibly being TRBD1 (5 bases). The CDR3 spans 13 residues. CDR1 and CDR2 (germline): SEHNR, FQNEAQ (reference sequence). V lost 1 base, J lost 6 bases, and 9 bases lay in between. This CDR3 is CASSLGRGPEAFF. The CDR3 nucleotides read TGTGCCAGCAGCTTAGGACGGGGCCCTGAAGCTTTCTTT.

This clone was counted a few times. V and J are TRBV30 and TRBJ2-7; D ambiguous. Trimming took off 3 bases at V and 7 bases at J, with 13 bases between the two ends. The CDR3 has 12 amino acids. Looked up from germline, CDR1 is GTSNPN and CDR2 is SVGIG (reference sequence). Written as DNA, the CDR3 is TGTGCCTGGAGCCCTATAGGACGGGAGCAGTACTTC. This sequence encodes CAWSPIGREQYF. The full variable domain, its missing parts supplied by reference TRBV30 and TRBJ2-7, is SQTIHQWPATLVQPVGSPLSLECTVEGTSNPNLYWYRQAAGRGLQLLFYSVGIGQISSEVPQNLSASRPQDRQFILSSKKLLLSDSGFYLCAWSPIGREQYFGPGTRLTVT.

The V call is TRBV29-1, the J call TRBJ2-5; 9 bases match TRBD1. This CDR3 comprises 13 residues. V gave up 4 bases and J gave up 2 bases; unmatched junction bases: 2. Germline V gene lookup returns CDR1 SQVTM and CDR2 ANQGSEA. The CDR3 nucleotides read TGCAGCGTTGGACAGGGGGTACAAGAGACCCAGTACTTC. This codes for CSVGQGVQETQYF.

The V and J genes are TRBV5-1 and TRBJ2-7; D not resolved. The germline V gene encodes CDR1 SGHRS and CDR2 YFSETQ. V lost 1 base, J lost 0 bases, and 8 bases lay in between. The CDR3 runs 14 residues. In DNA, the CDR3 is TGCGCCAGCAGCTTGTCGGGTAGCTCCTACGAGCAGTACTTC. Translation gives CASSLSGSSYEQYF.